The 4 T cell receptor beta chains in this list originate from one sample, sequenced in a study of cytomegalovirus exposure and HLA in healthy donors. PCR involved 60 Vbeta and 13 Jbeta primers. Clones were sequenced by immunoSEQ multiplex PCR, and TCRdb holds only the in-frame ones, with some missing. The sample consists of 80,000 to 130,000 clones, 75% of them appearing once. Input material: PBMCs. These receptor sequences come from a male donor in good health and CMV-seropositive.

This clone was detected only a few times. The chain recombines TRBV4-1 with TRBJ1-2; 8 bases are shared with TRBD1. After removal of 1 base from V and 8 bases from J, the junction contained 9 bases not matched to a gene. Germline CDR1 MGHRA, CDR2 YSYEKL. The CDR3 spans 15 residues. The chain's CDR3 is CASSQGWTGLIGYTF. As DNA, the CDR3 is TGCGCCAGCAGCCAAGGATGGACAGGGCTGATCGGCTACACCTTC.

The chain couples TRBV10-3 to TRBJ2-2; 8 positions agree with TRBD1. The CDR3 sequence is 14 residues long. The V gene's germline CDR1 is ENHRY and CDR2 SYGVKD. Trimming took 5 bases from V and 8 from J; bases not matched to a gene: 7. The CDR3 is CAISPSRDRGELFF. CDR3 sequence (DNA): TGTGCCATCAGTCCCTCCCGGGACAGGGGGGAGCTGTTTTTT.

V and J are TRBV11-3 and TRBJ2-3, with 15 bases lining up with TRBD2. The CDR3 runs to 18 residues. Germline V lookup: CDR1 SGHNT, CDR2 YENEEA. After removal of 3 bases from V and 3 bases from J, the junction contained 7 bases not matched to a gene. The CDR3 is CASSFPGLAGGHTDTQYF. The CDR3 coding sequence is TGTGCCAGCAGCTTTCCGGGACTAGCGGGGGGTCATACAGATACGCAGTATTTT. The full variable domain, completed using reference TRBV11-3 and TRBJ2-3, is EAGVVQSPRYKIIEKKQPVAFWCNPISGHNTLYWYLQNLGQGPELLIRYENEEAVDDSQLPKDRFSAERLKGVDSTLKIQPAELGDSAVYLCASSFPGLAGGHTDTQYFGPGTRLTVL.

The CDR3 here is CASSDGGYGYTF. The CDR3 coding sequence is TGTGCCAGCAGTGATGGAGGCTATGGCTACACCTTC. V gene TRBV25-1 combines with J gene TRBJ1-2; D is undetermined. Trimming took 3 bases from V and 4 from J, leaving 6 bases between them. From germline, CDR1 is MGHDK and CDR2 SYGVNS. The CDR3 totals 12 residues.